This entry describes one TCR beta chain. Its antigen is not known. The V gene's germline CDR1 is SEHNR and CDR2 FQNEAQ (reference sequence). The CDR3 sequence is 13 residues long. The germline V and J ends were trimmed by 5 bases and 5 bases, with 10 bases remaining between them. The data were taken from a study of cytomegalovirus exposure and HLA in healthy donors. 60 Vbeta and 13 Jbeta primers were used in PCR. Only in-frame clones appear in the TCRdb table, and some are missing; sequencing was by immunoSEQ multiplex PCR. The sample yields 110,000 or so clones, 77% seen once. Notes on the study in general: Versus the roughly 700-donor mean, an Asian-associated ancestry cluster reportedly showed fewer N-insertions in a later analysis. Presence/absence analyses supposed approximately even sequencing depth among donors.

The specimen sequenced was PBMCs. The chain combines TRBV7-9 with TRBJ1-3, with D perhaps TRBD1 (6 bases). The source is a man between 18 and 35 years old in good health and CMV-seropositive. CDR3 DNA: TGTGCCAGCAGCAAGGACAGTAGAAACACCATATATTTT. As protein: CASSKDSRNTIYF.